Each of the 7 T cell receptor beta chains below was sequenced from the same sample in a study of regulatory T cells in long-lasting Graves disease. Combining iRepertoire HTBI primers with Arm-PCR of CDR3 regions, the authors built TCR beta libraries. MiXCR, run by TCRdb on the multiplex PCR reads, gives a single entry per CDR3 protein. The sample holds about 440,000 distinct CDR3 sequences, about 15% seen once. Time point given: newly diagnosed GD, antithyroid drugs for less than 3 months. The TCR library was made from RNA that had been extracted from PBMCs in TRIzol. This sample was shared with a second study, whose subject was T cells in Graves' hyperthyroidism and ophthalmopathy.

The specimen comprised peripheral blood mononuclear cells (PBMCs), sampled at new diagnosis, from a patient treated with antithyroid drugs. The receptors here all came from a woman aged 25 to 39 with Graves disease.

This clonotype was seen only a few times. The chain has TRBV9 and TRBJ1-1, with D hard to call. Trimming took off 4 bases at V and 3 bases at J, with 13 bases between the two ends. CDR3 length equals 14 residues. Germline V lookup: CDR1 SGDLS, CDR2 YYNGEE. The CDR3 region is CASSPPETYTEAFF. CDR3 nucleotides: TGTGCCAGCAGCCCGCCAGAGACCTACACTGAAGCTTTCTTT.

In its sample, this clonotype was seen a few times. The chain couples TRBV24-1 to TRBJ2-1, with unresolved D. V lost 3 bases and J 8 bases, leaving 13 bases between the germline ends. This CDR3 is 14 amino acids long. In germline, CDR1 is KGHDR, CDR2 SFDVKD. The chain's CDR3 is CATSDRAPRYEQFF. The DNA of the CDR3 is TGTGCCACCAGTGATCGGGCCCCCCGGTATGAGCAGTTCTTC.

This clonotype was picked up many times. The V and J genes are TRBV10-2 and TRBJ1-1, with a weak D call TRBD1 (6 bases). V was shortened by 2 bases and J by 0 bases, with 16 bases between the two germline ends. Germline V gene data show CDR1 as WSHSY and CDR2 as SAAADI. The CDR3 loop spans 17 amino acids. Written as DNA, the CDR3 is TGCGCCAGCAGTGAGAGAGGCGGGGGCGGGTTGAACACTGAAGCTTTCTTT. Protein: CASSERGGGGLNTEAFF.

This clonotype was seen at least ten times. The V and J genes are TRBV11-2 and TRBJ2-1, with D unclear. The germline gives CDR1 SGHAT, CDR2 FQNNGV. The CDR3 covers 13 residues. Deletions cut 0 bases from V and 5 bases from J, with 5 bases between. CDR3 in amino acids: CASSLDRNNEQFF. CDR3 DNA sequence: TGTGCCAGCAGCTTAGACCGCAACAATGAGCAGTTCTTC.

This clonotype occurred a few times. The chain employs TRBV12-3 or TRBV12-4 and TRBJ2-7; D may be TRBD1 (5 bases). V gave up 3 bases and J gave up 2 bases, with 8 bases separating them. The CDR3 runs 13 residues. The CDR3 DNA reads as TGTGCCAGCAGTTTTGACAGTACCTACGAGCAGTACTTC. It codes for CASSFDSTYEQYF.

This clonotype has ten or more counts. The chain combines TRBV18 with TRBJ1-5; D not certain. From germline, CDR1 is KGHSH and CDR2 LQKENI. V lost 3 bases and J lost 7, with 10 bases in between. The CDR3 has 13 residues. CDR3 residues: CASSPPPGQPQHF. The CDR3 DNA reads TGTGCCAGCTCACCCCCGCCCGGCCAGCCCCAGCATTTT.

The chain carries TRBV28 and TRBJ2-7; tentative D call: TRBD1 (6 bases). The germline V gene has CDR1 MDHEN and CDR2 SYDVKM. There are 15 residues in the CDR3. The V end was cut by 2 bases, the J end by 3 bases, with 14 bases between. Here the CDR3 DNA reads TGTGCCAGCAGTTTACGGGACAACTCGAACTACGAGCAGTACTTC. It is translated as CASSLRDNSNYEQYF.